This T cell receptor (beta chain) was captured by sequencing in a study of OX40 agonist ivuxolimab in advanced cancers. Findings and caveats of the study: In general, CD8+ T cells held more expanded clones than CD4+ did, on average. At 0.1 to 3.0 mg/kg and by week 6, CD4+ and CD8+ T cells in the blood had expanded clonally.

Details on this clone: The antigen remains undetermined.

V lost 2 bases, J lost 2 bases, and 14 bases lay in between. This CDR3 spans 16 amino acids. Germline V lookup: CDR1 KGHSH, CDR2 LQKENI. Method: immunoSEQ multiplex PCR; TCRdb's copy keeps in-frame clones and lacks some. There are 30,000 to 45,000 clones in the sample; more than 70% occur only once, and 9.5% to 10% lies in the top ten. Blood specimens came from baseline, cycle 4 day 1, and cycle 7 day 1. Source: CD4+ or CD8+ T cells sorted from blood, taken in a trial of the OX40 agonist ivuxolimab. This receptor was taken from an adult with an advanced solid tumor such as melanoma, head and neck, liver or kidney cancer. The chain has TRBV18 and TRBJ2-3; tentatively, D is TRBD1 or TRBD2 (5 bases each). As DNA, the CDR3 is TGTGCCAGCTCACCAGGGACGGCCCTCTCCACAGATACGCAGTATTTT. Amino acid sequence: CASSPGTALSTDTQYF.